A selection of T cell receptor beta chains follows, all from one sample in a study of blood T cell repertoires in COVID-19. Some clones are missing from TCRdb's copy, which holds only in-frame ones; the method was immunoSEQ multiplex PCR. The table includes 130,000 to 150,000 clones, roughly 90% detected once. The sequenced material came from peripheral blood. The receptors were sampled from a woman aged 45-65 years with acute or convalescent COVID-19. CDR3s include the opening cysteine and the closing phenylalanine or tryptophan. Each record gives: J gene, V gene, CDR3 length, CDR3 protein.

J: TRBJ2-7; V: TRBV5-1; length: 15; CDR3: CASSLTSGGLDEQYF
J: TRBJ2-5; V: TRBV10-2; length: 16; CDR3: CASRDTGTGGQETQYF
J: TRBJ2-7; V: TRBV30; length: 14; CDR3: CAWSEGQGAYEQYF
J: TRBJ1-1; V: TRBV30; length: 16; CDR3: CAWTHGGGHKNTEAFF
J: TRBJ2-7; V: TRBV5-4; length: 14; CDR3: CASSLASRGYEQYF
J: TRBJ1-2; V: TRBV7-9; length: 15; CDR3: CASSHTNDRKSGYTF
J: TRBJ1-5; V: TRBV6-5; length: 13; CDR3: CASRQVSNQPQHF
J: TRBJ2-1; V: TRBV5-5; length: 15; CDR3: CASSLRFQGLNEQFF
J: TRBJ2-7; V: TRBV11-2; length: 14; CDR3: CASSSAGATYEQYF
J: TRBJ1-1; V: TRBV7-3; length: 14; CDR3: CASSLTAGNTEAFF
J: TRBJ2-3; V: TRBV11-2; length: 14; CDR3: CASSLSGSTDTQYF
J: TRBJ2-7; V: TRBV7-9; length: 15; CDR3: CASSLPGLGTYEQYF
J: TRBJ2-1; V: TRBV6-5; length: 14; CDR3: CASRGTSEYNEQFF
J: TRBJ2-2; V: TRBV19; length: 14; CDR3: CASSPDRVAGELFF
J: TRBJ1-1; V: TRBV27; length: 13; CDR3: CASSSQGNTEAFF
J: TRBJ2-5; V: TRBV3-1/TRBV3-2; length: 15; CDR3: CASSQEGDREETQYF
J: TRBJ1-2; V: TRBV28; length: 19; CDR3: CASTPPPGTHPNLGYGYTF
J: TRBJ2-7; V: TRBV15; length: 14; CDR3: CATRIAGGLYEQYF
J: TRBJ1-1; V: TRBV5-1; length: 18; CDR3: CASSLNAGQGVGGTEAFF
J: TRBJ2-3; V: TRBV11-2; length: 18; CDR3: CASSSGGLAGFFTDTQYF
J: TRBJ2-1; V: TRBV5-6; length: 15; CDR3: CASNKLATTYNEQFF
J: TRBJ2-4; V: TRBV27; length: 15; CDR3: CASSPVTSGKNIQYF
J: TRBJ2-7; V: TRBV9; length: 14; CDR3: CASSADGRAYEQYF
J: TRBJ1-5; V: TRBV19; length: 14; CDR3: CASSTGTGKQPQHF
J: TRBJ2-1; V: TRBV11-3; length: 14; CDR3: CASRKTPEGDEQFF
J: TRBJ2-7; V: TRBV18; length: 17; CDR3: CASSPILSGATQYEQYF
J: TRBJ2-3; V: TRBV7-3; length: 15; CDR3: CASSLTGQGTDTQYF
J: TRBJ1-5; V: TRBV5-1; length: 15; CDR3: CASSPSGNSNQPQHF
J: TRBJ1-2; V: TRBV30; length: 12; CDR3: CAWTGANYGYTF
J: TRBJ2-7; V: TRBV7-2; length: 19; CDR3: CASSLDLGLAAQYDYEQYF
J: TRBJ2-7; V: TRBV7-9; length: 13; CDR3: CASSTDRGYEQYF
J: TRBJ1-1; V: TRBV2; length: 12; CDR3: CASHRGGFEAFF
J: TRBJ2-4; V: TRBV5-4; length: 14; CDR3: CASSPGVAKNIQYF
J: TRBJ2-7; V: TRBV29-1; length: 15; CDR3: CSVQSGTLSSYEQYF
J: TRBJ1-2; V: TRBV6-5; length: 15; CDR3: CASSYSSRGPGGYTF
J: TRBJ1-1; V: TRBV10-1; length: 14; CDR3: CASSVGVSNTEAFF
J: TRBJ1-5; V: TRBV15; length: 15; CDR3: CATRWDRGPNQPQHF
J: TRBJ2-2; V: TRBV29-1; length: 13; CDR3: CSVEPRTTGELFF
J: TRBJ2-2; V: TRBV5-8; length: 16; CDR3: CASTRTSDFGTGELFF
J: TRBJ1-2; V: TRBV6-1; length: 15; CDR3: CASSEGAGRNYGYTF
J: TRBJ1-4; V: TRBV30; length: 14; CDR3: CAWSAPGSPEKLFF